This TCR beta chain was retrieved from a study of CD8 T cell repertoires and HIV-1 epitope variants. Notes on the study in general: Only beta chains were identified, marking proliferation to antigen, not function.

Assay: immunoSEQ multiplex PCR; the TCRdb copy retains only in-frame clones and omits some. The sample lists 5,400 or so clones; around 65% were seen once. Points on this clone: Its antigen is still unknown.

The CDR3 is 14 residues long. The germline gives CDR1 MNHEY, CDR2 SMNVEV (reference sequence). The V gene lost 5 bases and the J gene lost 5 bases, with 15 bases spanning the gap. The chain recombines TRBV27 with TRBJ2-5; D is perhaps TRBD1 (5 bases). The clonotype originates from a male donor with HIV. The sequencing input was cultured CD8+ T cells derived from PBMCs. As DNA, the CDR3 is TGTGCCAGCAGTCCACGGACATCCGGGGAGACCCAGTACTTC. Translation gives CASSPRTSGETQYF.